This record concerns one T cell receptor (beta chain) sequence. What this receptor recognizes is not known. No base-level quality is on record; no much larger clone is a single base apart. Each collaborating institution followed its own protocols to collect whole blood in K2EDTA tubes. For TCRbeta analysis, collaborators shipped samples as frozen whole blood, isolated PBMCs, or DNA extracted from either of those sample types. The sample is drawn from a study of blood T cell repertoires in COVID-19 (dated by TCRdb to 2018 to 2020). With respect to the entire study: Collaborator samples came from the United States, Italy and Spain and covered acute and convalescent phases of COVID-19. The material from the prospective study consisted of cDNA or gDNA derived from T cells, B-cell-depleted T cells, or PBMCs. The dataset comprised deeply sampled blood TCRbeta repertoires from subjects exposed to, actively infected with, or recovered from COVID-19. The repertoires were released in a freely available public database meant as a resource for research on the immune response to SARS-CoV-2. Samples came from the ongoing ImmuneRACE study (first 160 participants) plus 1,254 subjects from 6 global collaborators. A de-identified subject ID, COVID-19 status, age in years and sex were almost always included in the sample metadata. HLA class I and class II types, where available, came from metadata supplied by the sample provider rather than from assay-based typing. On the study overall, not on this receptor specifically: The amount of clinical and demographic metadata varied by source and participant and was provided uncurated.

The immunoSEQ Assay, a bias-controlled multiplex PCR, was used to amplify TCRbeta CDR3 regions from genomic DNA. The paper's processing steps were these. The number of nucleated cells in each sample was estimated from the amplification of reference gene primers within the assay. Sequence reads were collapsed and filtered to measure the absolute abundance of every unique TCRbeta CDR3 rearrangement. For each sample, productive Simpson clonality was calculated as the square root of Simpson's diversity index across productive rearrangements. Drawn from immuneACCESS, this table holds only the in-frame rearrangements with V and J called that TCRdb kept. Clones are partly lost; checked studies trace under half to an unresolved V gene and leave the rest unexplained. V and J calls and clone size come straight from that table; D and trimming were deduced from the DNA. The sample contains around 72,000 clones, roughly 88% of them found a single time. Of the sample, around 6% falls within the top ten clones.

Including the terminal cysteine and phenylalanine, the CDR3 comprises 16 residues. Of all the DNA, just the CDR3 is kept, 48 bases in frame from base 1. CDR1 is given as SGHDT and CDR2 as YYEEEE, both from the germline V gene. V is pared back by 2 bases and J by 5 bases, with 19 bases lying between the germline termini. Source material: peripheral blood. In this chain, TRBV5-6 is recombined with TRBJ2-5, and TRBD2 may be the D gene, going by 6 matching bases. The TCR comes from a woman in her sixties or seventies with acute or convalescent COVID-19. The CDR3 here reads CASSLKLTSSSETQYF. The base sequence is TGTGCCAGCAGCTTAAAGTTGACTAGTTCCTCGGAGACCCAGTACTTC.